What follows are 25 T cell receptor beta chains derived from one specimen sequenced in a study of cytomegalovirus exposure and HLA in healthy donors. In the PCR, 60 Vbeta and 13 Jbeta primers were used. The data were produced by immunoSEQ multiplex PCR, yet TCRdb's version contains in-frame clones alone and is incomplete. The data show under 150,000 clones, 74% seen once. The sample comprised PBMCs. These receptors came from a middle-aged woman in good health and CMV-seropositive.

This chain uses TRBV5-1 with TRBJ2-7; perhaps TRBD1 as D (5 bases). Germline CDR1 is SGHRS and CDR2 is YFSETQ. The CDR3 consists of 14 residues. The V end lost 0 bases, the J end lost 4 bases, and 11 bases lay between the germline ends. The DNA of the CDR3 is TGCGCCAGCAGCTTGGACAGGAACTTGTACGAGCAGTACTTC. Translation gives CASSLDRNLYEQYF.

This clone was observed a few times. This chain links TRBV6-1 with TRBJ1-1, with 7 nucleotides matching TRBD1. The CDR3 is 15 amino acids. V was pared by 6 bases and J by 3 bases, with 10 bases of the junction left unmatched. Germline loops: CDR1 MNHNS, CDR2 SASEGT. CDR3 loop: CASRYQQGSDTEAFF. The CDR3, as DNA: TGTGCCAGCAGGTACCAACAGGGGTCGGACACTGAAGCTTTCTTT.

The chain joins TRBV14 to TRBJ2-1; 13 bases fit TRBD2. Germline values: CDR1 SGHDN, CDR2 FVKESK. This CDR3 has 20 residues. V trimming: 4 bases; J trimming: 3 bases; junction bases outside the gene matches: 15. CDR3: CASSPLTPFRTSGGYNEQFF. The CDR3 bases are TGTGCCAGCAGCCCCCTTACGCCCTTTAGGACTAGCGGGGGCTACAATGAGCAGTTCTTC.

V and J are TRBV5-6 and TRBJ1-4; 9 bases align to TRBD1. The CDR3 runs 16 residues. Losses at the gene ends were 4 bases for V and 8 bases for J; bases not matched to a gene: 12. Germline V gene data show CDR1 as SGHDT and CDR2 as YYEEEE. The CDR3 spells CASSKRVGTGREKLFF. CDR3 nucleotide sequence: TGTGCCAGCAGCAAGCGCGTCGGGACAGGGCGCGAAAAACTGTTTTTT.

This clone was counted only a few times. The genes are TRBV7-2 and TRBJ2-1; 7 nucleotides agree with TRBD2. The CDR3 sequence is 13 residues long. Germline values: CDR1 SGHTA, CDR2 FQGNSA. V lost 5 bases to trimming and J lost 8 bases; unmatched junction nucleotides: 6. The CDR3, as DNA: TGTGCCAGCAGCCGGACTAGTTTCGATGAGCAGTTCTTC. Residues: CASSRTSFDEQFF.

V usage is TRBV2 and J usage is TRBJ2-7; D is uncertain. This CDR3 is 11 amino acids long. Germline CDR1 and CDR2: SNHLY and FYNNEI. V was trimmed by 2 bases and J by 5 bases, leaving 4 bases between them. This chain's CDR3 is CASSEYDEQYF. The CDR3 DNA is TGTGCCAGCAGTGAATATGACGAGCAGTACTTC.

V is TRBV18 and J is TRBJ2-7, with TRBD1 identical over 7 bases. This CDR3 has 16 amino acids. Germline lookup yields CDR1 KGHSH and CDR2 LQKENI. Trimming took 5 bases from V and 4 from J; bases not matched to a gene: 14. CDR3 DNA: TGTGCCAGCTCAACAACGGTACAGGGGAGCCATTACGAGCAGTACTTC. Translation: CASSTTVQGSHYEQYF.

This clone was seen a few times. The rearrangement uses TRBV7-2 and TRBJ2-7, with D possibly TRBD1 on 5 matching bases. The V gene lost 5 bases and the J gene lost 0 bases, with 11 bases spanning the gap. The CDR3 has 14 residues. Germline CDR1 and CDR2: SGHTA and FQGNSA. Written as DNA, the CDR3 is TGTGCCAGCAGCGCGACAGTCGGCTCCTACGAGCAGTACTTC. As protein: CASSATVGSYEQYF.

The CDR3 DNA is TGCAGCGTTGATGTTAGCGGGAGCGGCACCGGGGAGCTGTTTTTT. Amino acid sequence: CSVDVSGSGTGELFF. The chain recombines TRBV29-1 with TRBJ2-2; 9 positions agree with TRBD2. Germline CDR1 is SQVTM and CDR2 is ANQGSEA. Trimming took 3 bases from V and 4 from J; bases not matched to a gene: 6. The CDR3 runs 15 residues.

The chain employs TRBV18 and TRBJ1-5; 7 nucleotides line up with TRBD1. This CDR3 comprises 18 residues. Germline lookup yields CDR1 KGHSH and CDR2 LQKENI. The trim removed 4 bases at V and 3 bases at J, leaving 15 bases unmatched. CDR3 nucleotides: TGTGCCAGCTCACGTCGTCGGGACAGCAAAGAGCACAATCAGCCCCAGCATTTT. Its translation is CASSRRRDSKEHNQPQHF. Combining the CDR3 with reference TRBV18 and TRBJ1-5 gives the whole variable domain NAGVMQNPRHLVRRRGQEARLRCSPMKGHSHVYWYRQLPEEGLKFMVYLQKENIIDESGMPKERFSAEFPKEGPSILRIQQVVRGDSAAYFCASSRRRDSKEHNQPQHFGDGTRLSIL.

The gene calls are TRBV19 and TRBJ2-5; 9 bases line up with TRBD2. Germline CDR1 reads LNHDA; CDR2 reads SQIVND (reference sequence). The length of the CDR3 is 13 residues. After removal of 5 bases from V and 5 bases from J, the junction contained 3 bases not matched to a gene. The CDR3, as DNA: TGTGCCAGTAGTTTGCGGGAGGGGGAGACCCAGTACTTC. It encodes CASSLREGETQYF. Combining the CDR3 with reference TRBV19 and TRBJ2-5 gives the whole variable domain DGGITQSPKYLFRKEGQNVTLSCEQNLNHDAMYWYRQDPGQGLRLIYYSQIVNDFQKGDIAEGYSVSREKKESFPLTVTSAQKNPTAFYLCASSLREGETQYFGPGTRLLVL.

The chain links TRBV19 to TRBJ2-7; 9 bases match TRBD2. Germline loops: CDR1 LNHDA, CDR2 SQIVND (reference sequence). The V segment lost 7 bases and the J segment 2 bases; nucleotides outside the gene matches: 6. The CDR3 consists of 14 residues. DNA for the CDR3: TGTGCCAGTAACGCGGGAGGGCCCCCCTACGAGCAGTACTTC. It translates to CASNAGGPPYEQYF.

The chain links TRBV9 to TRBJ2-5, with 13 bases matching TRBD2. This CDR3 contains 16 residues. V lost 3 bases to trimming and J lost 10 bases; unmatched junction nucleotides: 12. CDR1 is SGDLS, CDR2 YYNGEE, per germline. The CDR3 loop reads CASSAVTELAGGDQYF. Written as DNA, the CDR3 is TGTGCCAGCAGCGCAGTTACTGAACTAGCGGGAGGGGACCAGTACTTC.

The chain has TRBV18 and TRBJ2-7, with 10 bases identical to TRBD2. The CDR3 is 15 residues long. Losses at the gene ends were 3 bases for V and 4 bases for J; bases not matched to a gene: 6. Per the germline V gene, CDR1 is KGHSH and CDR2 is LQKENI. CDR3: CASSPPSGGFYEQYF. In DNA form, the CDR3 reads TGTGCCAGCTCACCGCCTAGCGGGGGATTTTACGAGCAGTACTTC.

The V call is TRBV4-1, the J call TRBJ2-3; TRBD2 might be the D (6 bases). The CDR3 totals 16 residues. The germline CDR1 and CDR2 sequences are MGHRA and YSYEKL. V was cut by 5 bases and J by 2 bases, with 17 bases left in between. The CDR3 spells CASSNPEGLNTDTQYF. CDR3 coding DNA: TGCGCCAGCAGCAACCCCGAAGGACTAAACACAGATACGCAGTATTTT.

V and J are TRBV19 and TRBJ1-1; D might be TRBD1 (6 bases). Germline CDR1 LNHDA, CDR2 SQIVND (reference sequence). The CDR3 is 13 residues long. Trimming cost V 7 bases and J 1 base, with 10 bases left between them. The CDR3 DNA follows: TGTGCCAGTACCAGGGGTAGGAACACTGAAGCTTTCTTT. Encoded protein: CASTRGRNTEAFF.

For this clone: One end of the junction fails to match germline, which may point to a read error. V and J are TRBV7-7 and TRBJ2-5; 7 bases are shared with TRBD2. The J call may not be correct, given that the DNA end is closer to TRBJ2-7. This CDR3 region has 13 residues. Germline CDR1 SSHAT, CDR2 FNYEAQ (reference sequence). CDR3 sequence (DNA): TGTGCTAGCAGCCTTACGTCGGGAGGCGAGCAGTACTTC. Translation gives CASSLTSGGEQYF.

The chain combines TRBV7-9 with TRBJ1-5; no clear D gene. This CDR3 has 16 amino acids. V lost 4 bases and J 0 bases, leaving 13 bases between the germline ends. CDR1 SEHNR and CDR2 FQNEAQ come from the germline V gene (reference sequence). CDR3 loop: CASSSTTWHSNQPQHF. In nucleotides, the CDR3 is TGTGCCAGCAGCTCCACTACATGGCATAGCAATCAGCCCCAGCATTTT.

The rearrangement links TRBV7-2 to TRBJ2-3, with 13 nucleotides matching TRBD2. The CDR3 has 19 residues. From germline, CDR1 is SGHTA and CDR2 FQGNSA. With V trimmed by 2 bases and J by 2 bases, 10 bases remained unmatched. CDR3 DNA: TGTGCCAGCAGCTTAATCTTCACTAGCGGGGGGGTTTTCACAGATACGCAGTATTTT. Protein sequence: CASSLIFTSGGVFTDTQYF.

This clone was found a few times. The chain recombines TRBV7-6 with TRBJ2-1, with TRBD2 identical over 8 bases. V lost 3 bases, J lost 9 bases, and 13 bases stayed unmatched. CDR3 length equals 16 residues. The germline V gene has CDR1 SGHVS and CDR2 FNYEAQ. The CDR3 loop reads CASSFSSGHNGGEQFF. CDR3 in DNA: TGTGCCAGCAGCTTTTCTAGCGGGCACAACGGAGGTGAGCAGTTCTTC.

A few counts support this clone. The V gene is TRBV18, the J gene TRBJ1-3, with 8 positions matching TRBD1. The CDR3 runs to 14 residues. J was trimmed by 3 bases and V by 3 bases; bases with no gene match: 1. Germline CDR1 is KGHSH and CDR2 is LQKENI. The CDR3 DNA follows: TGTGCCAGCTCACCGACAGGGGATGGAAACACCATATATTTT. Translating gives CASSPTGDGNTIYF.

This clone was counted a few times. The V gene is TRBV5-4, the J gene TRBJ2-2; 13 positions agree with TRBD2. Trimming at V came to 5 bases and at J to 5 bases, leaving 6 bases not matched to a gene. This CDR3 spans 16 amino acids. Germline-derived CDR1 and CDR2 are SGHNT and YYREEE (reference sequence). The DNA of the CDR3 is TGTGCCAGCAGTCCACTAGCGGGGGGGGATACCGGGGAGCTGTTTTTT. Its protein product is CASSPLAGGDTGELFF. The whole variable domain, remainder taken from reference TRBV5-4 and TRBJ2-2, is ETGVTQSPTHLIKTRGQQVTLRCSSQSGHNTVSWYQQALGQGPQFIFQYYREEENGRGNFPPRFSGLQFPNYSSELNVNALELDDSALYLCASSPLAGGDTGELFFGEGSRLTVL.

The CDR3, as DNA: TGTGCCAGTAGTATCATAGGACAGGGGGCCATTGAAGCTTTCTTT. This encodes CASSIIGQGAIEAFF. V usage is TRBV19 and J usage is TRBJ1-1, with 11 bases fitting TRBD1. The CDR3 runs to 15 residues. V shed 3 bases, J shed 7 bases, and the junction held 7 bases outside the gene matches. Germline CDR1 LNHDA, CDR2 SQIVND (reference sequence).

This chain links TRBV4-1 with TRBJ1-2, with D unresolved. This CDR3 contains 16 residues. The germline V gene encodes CDR1 MGHRA and CDR2 YSYEKL. Trimming shortened V by 0 bases and J by 1 base, and 12 bases separated the two germline ends. The CDR3 DNA reads as TGCGCCAGCAGCCAAGATATGGCGGCCAATAACTATGGCTACACCTTC. Amino acids: CASSQDMAANNYGYTF.

The CDR3 here is CASSLTGTQYF. The CDR3 DNA follows: TGTGCCAGCAGCTTGACGGGTACGCAGTATTTT. This chain connects TRBV7-2 to TRBJ2-3; D is uncertain. The CDR3 loop spans 11 amino acids. V was pared by 3 bases and J by 8 bases, with 6 bases between. CDR1 and CDR2 from the germline V gene are SGHTA and FQGNSA.